A single sample is the source of the 4 T cell receptor beta chains below, sequenced in a study of shared clonotypes between healthy human individuals (TCRdb year 2020). The library was built by means of the immunoSEQ multiplex PCR assay. Drawn from immuneACCESS, this table holds only the in-frame rearrangements with V and J called that TCRdb kept. Clones are partly lost; checked studies trace under half to an unresolved V gene and leave the rest unexplained. Recorded for this sample are around 430,000 clones; roughly 80% of them occurred a single time. 13% of the sample is in the top ten clones. Sequencing used PBMCs. These receptors all come from a middle-aged woman in good health. Some clones in this sample may be carry-over from other donors' samples.

The chain carries TRBV6-5 and TRBJ2-7, with a tentative D call TRBD1 (5 bases). This CDR3 comprises 14 residues. V was cut by 2 bases and J by 5 bases, with 13 bases left in between. In germline, CDR1 is MNHEY, CDR2 SVGAGI. As DNA, the CDR3 is TGTGCCAGCAGTTACGACAGAAAGGGGAACGAGCAGTACTTC. Translated: CASSYDRKGNEQYF.

The rearrangement links TRBV9 to TRBJ1-5; possible D gene TRBD1, 6 bases. Trimming stripped 0 bases from V and 7 bases from J, with 11 bases between. The germline V gene has CDR1 SGDLS and CDR2 YYNGEE. This CDR3 region has 14 residues. The CDR3 is CASSVGQGNQPQHF. CDR3 nucleotide sequence: TGTGCCAGCAGCGTAGGTCAGGGGAACCAGCCCCAGCATTTT.

V is TRBV15 and J is TRBJ2-7; 11 bases line up with TRBD2. This CDR3 region has 15 residues. Germline trimming cut 7 bases from V and 1 base from J; bases unmatched to any gene: 6. Germline V gene lookup returns CDR1 LNHNV and CDR2 YYDKDF (reference sequence). This CDR3 reads CATTMGLAASYEQYF. The CDR3 nucleotides read TGTGCCACCACCATGGGACTAGCGGCTTCCTACGAGCAGTACTTC.

The rearrangement joins TRBV5-1 to TRBJ1-2, with D perhaps matching TRBD1 (6 bases). V dropped 4 bases and J dropped 4 bases, with 11 bases sitting between them. CDR3 length: 13 residues. Germline V gene sequence: CDR1 SGHRS, CDR2 YFSETQ. The CDR3 is CASSVGGTYGYTF. As DNA, the CDR3 is TGCGCCAGCAGCGTTGGGGGCACCTATGGCTACACCTTC.